This T cell receptor (beta chain) is from a study of T cell responses to AZD1222 COVID-19 vaccine (dated by TCRdb to about 2021). In terms of the full investigation: AZD1222 recipients with second doses at about 4 weeks or about 12 weeks were pooled, because spike-specific TCR depth and breadth did not differ between schedules. A total of approximately 250 trial participants underwent TCR sequencing, of whom under 220 had received two doses of AZD1222 and around 25 had received two doses of the MenACWY control vaccine. Trial participants were enrolled by age into subgroups of 18-55, 56-69 and 70-plus years, and roughly 150, 30 and 60 TCR-sequenced participants, respectively, were included in these subgroups.

The CDR3 regions of human TCRbeta chains were analyzed by immunosequencing. In the original analysis: TCRs in the repertoires were compared against a reference library of SARS-CoV-2-specific TCRs that had been generated with the MIRA antigen-specificity platform. Breadth was defined as the fraction of unique TCRs that were SARS-CoV-2-associated. Depth was defined as the fraction of total T cells that were SARS-CoV-2-associated. Using the MIRA data, every spike-specific TCR was mapped to the spike region that the TCR reacted to and assigned to either a CD4 or a CD8 class. Log10-transformed breadth and depth values were compared by one-way ANOVA with Sidak's multiple comparisons tests. TCRdb took over this immuneACCESS table, retaining in-frame rearrangements with V and J assigned. Such tables are incomplete; in checked studies, under half of the missing clones stem from an unresolved V gene, and the remainder is unexplained. The D gene and trimming were derived from the DNA, and the V and J assignments and clone size from that table. In this sample the table shows more than 150,000 clones, about 91% of which occur a single time. The ten largest clonotypes hold approximately 0.5% of the sample.

V loses 5 bases of germline sequence and J loses 0 bases, and the interval between the two ends is 14 bases. The CDR3 measures 16 amino acids from cysteine to phenylalanine. Only the CDR3 DNA is retained, 48 bases long and in frame from the first base. From a lookup of the germline V gene, CDR1 and CDR2 are MNHEY and SVGEGT. Study-wide findings and limitations: Participants were mostly white British, with more females than males. The authors suggested clonal diversity may have been underestimated. CD4 TCRs associated with the vaccine covered the entire spike protein, and the dominant responses were in regions 160-218 and 743-854. Epitopes outside the regions mutated in the B.1.351 and B.1.1.7 variants were reportedly recognized by nearly half of the unique spike-specific TCRs. Conclusions about previously exposed vaccinees are limited because only six or seven AZD1222 recipients were SARS-CoV-2 seropositive at baseline. After two AZD1222 doses, spike-specific TCR breadth and depth were significantly higher than at day 0 and than in MenACWY recipients. In the small 56-69-year group, the increase in depth fell short of significance, most likely because of low power. Because no samples from the day 14 peak response were available, repertoires could be characterized only after the peak T cell response.

A note on this clone: Its antigen has not been determined. Base qualities are not provided; no much larger clone lies one nucleotide away.

Interpreted using the paper, the time point label stands for: baseline before first vaccination. The vaccinee samples were drawn from two UK trials, COV001 and COV002, one of which was a single-blind randomized controlled phase 2/3 trial testing AZD1222 (ChAdOx1 nCoV-19) in healthy adults. Trial participant PBMC samples were collected at day 0 and day 28 after the second dose for TCRbeta chain sequencing. Recombination connected TRBV6-2 or TRBV6-3 to TRBJ2-1; the D assignment is uncertain and may be TRBD1 or TRBD2, with 5 bases supporting each. The starting material was peripheral blood, obtained on day 0 of AZD1222 vaccination. This receptor was taken from an adult in good health. The CDR3: CASSRQGGGSYNEQFF. DNA sequence: TGTGCCAGCAGTCGGCAGGGCGGAGGCTCCTACAATGAGCAGTTCTTC.